This T cell receptor beta chain was sequenced for a study of T cell repertoires in cytomegalovirus infection. Study context: It can be stated that public TCR beta signatures indicated CMV infection as well as a matching HLA type.

Trimming removed 4 bases from V and 3 bases from J, with 19 bases in between. The CDR3 covers 16 residues. Germline CDR1 is SGHDT and CDR2 is YYEEEE. Each CDR3 protein is one row after TCRdb ran MiXCR on the reads. Of 200,000 to 250,000 distinct CDR3 sequences detected, over 20% appear once; the ten largest clones hold roughly 18%. Study observations and caveats: Public TCR beta family frequency separated CMV-and-HLA carriers, including in an independent cohort. Dominating the ex vivo response were TCR beta clonotypes that were CMV-specific and HLA-C-restricted.

Of note for this clonotype: Its antigen is currently unknown.

The TCR originated in a human donor in good health (CMV status not recorded). Some clones in this sample may be carry-over from other donors' samples. The chain combines TRBV5-6 with TRBJ1-1; no definite D call. Sequenced input: CD8+ T cells from PBMCs. CDR3 loop: CASSTDDVAKDTEAFF. The CDR3 DNA reads TGTGCCAGCAGCACAGATGATGTTGCTAAGGACACTGAAGCTTTCTTT.